What follows are 3 T cell receptor beta chains derived from one specimen sequenced in a study of blood T cell repertoires in COVID-19. This table comes from immunoSEQ multiplex PCR, and its TCRdb copy is limited to in-frame clones, with some not included. In the table there are 300,000 or so clones, around 86% of which are singletons. Sequences were obtained from peripheral blood. The receptors here all came from a man aged 50-60 years with active or convalescent COVID-19.

The chain employs TRBV28 and TRBJ1-4; D unresolved. V was shortened by 3 bases and J by 0 bases, with 11 bases between the two germline ends. Germline loops: CDR1 MDHEN, CDR2 SYDVKM. CDR3 size: 16 residues. The CDR3 loop is CASSFVETATNEKLFF. CDR3 sequence (DNA): TGTGCCAGCAGTTTTGTAGAAACAGCAACTAATGAAAAACTGTTTTTT. The full variable domain, rest sourced from reference TRBV28 and TRBJ1-4, is DVKVTQSSRYLVKRTGEKVFLECVQDMDHENMFWYRQDPGLGLRLIYFSYDVKMKEKGDIPEGYSVSREKKERFSLILESASTNQTSMYLCASSFVETATNEKLFFGSGTQLSVL.

This chain joins TRBV28 and TRBJ1-2; 9 bases match TRBD1. The germline V gene encodes CDR1 MDHEN and CDR2 SYDVKM. The CDR3 is 15 residues long. With 5 bases clipped from V and 2 bases from J, the junction kept 6 bases outside the gene matches. The CDR3 DNA follows: TGTGCCAGCAGTCTCCCCGGGACAGGGAACTATGGCTACACCTTC. This gives the protein CASSLPGTGNYGYTF.

The chain links TRBV28 to TRBJ2-3; the match to TRBD2 covers 12 bases. The CDR3 covers 16 residues. Per germline, CDR1 MDHEN and CDR2 SYDVKM. Germline trimming cut 5 bases from V and 3 bases from J; bases unmatched to any gene: 6. In DNA, the CDR3 is TGTGCCAGCAGTGGAGCTAGCGGGAGGGATACAGATACGCAGTATTTT. Residues: CASSGASGRDTDTQYF.